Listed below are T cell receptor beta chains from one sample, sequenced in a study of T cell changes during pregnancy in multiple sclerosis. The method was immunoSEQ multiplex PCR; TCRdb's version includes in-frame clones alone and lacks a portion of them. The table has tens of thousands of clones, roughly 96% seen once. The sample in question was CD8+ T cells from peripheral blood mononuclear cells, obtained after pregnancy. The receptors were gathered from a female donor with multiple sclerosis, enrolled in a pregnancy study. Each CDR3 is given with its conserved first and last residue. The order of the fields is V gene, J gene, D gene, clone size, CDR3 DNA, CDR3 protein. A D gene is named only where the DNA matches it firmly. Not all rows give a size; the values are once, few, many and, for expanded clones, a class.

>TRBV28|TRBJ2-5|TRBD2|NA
TGTGCCAGCAGTGAACTAGCGGGAGGATTTCAAGAGACCCAGTACTTC
CASSELAGGFQETQYF
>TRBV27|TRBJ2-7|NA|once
TGTGCCAGCCGCAACGGTTACGAGCAGTACTTC
CASRNGYEQYF
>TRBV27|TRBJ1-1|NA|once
TGTGCCAGCAGTTTAACAGGGAACACTGAAGCTTTCTTT
CASSLTGNTEAFF
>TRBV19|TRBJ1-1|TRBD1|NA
TGTGCCACTTCTCTCCAGGGGGCTCACACTGAAGCTTTCTTT
CATSLQGAHTEAFF
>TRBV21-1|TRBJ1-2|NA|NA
TGTGCCAGCAGCAAAGGGACAGGGGTTAGGTATGGGCTAGGCTATGGCTACACCTTC
CASSKGTGVRYGLGYGYTF
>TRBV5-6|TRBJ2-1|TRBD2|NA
TGTGCCAGCAGCTTGAAACTAGCGGGCCTGTACAATGAGCAGTTCTTC
CASSLKLAGLYNEQFF
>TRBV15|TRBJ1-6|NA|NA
TGTGCCACCAGCAGCTTTCGCGGACAAAATTCACCCCTCCACTTT
CATSSFRGQNSPLHF
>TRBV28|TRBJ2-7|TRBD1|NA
TGTGCCAGCTTCCCAGGGGGCGCGCCATCCTACGAGCAGTACTTC
CASFPGGAPSYEQYF
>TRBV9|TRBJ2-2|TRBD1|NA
TGTGCCAGCAGCGCAGTCCTCCAGGGGGCGCTCACCGGGGAGCTGTTTTTT
CASSAVLQGALTGELFF
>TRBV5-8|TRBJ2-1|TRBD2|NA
TGTGCCAGCAGAACCGGGACTAGCGGGTCCGATGAGCAGTTCTTC
CASRTGTSGSDEQFF
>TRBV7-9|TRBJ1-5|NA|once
TGTGCCAGCAGCCCTCCGACAGTCAATCAGCCCCAGCATTTT
CASSPPTVNQPQHF
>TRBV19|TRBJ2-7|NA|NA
TGTGCCAGTAGTATGGGAAGGGGCGAGCAGTACTTC
CASSMGRGEQYF
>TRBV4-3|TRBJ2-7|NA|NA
TGCGCCAGCAGCCAATATCGGTCCGGCTACGAGCAGTACTTC
CASSQYRSGYEQYF
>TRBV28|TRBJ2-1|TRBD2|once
TGTGCCAGCAGAGTAGCGGGAGAGATCAATGAGCAGTTCTTC
CASRVAGEINEQFF
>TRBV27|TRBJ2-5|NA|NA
TGTGCCAGCAGTGGGTGGGGGGAGTCGTCAGAGACCCAGTACTTC
CASSGWGESSETQYF
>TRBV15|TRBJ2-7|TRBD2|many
TGTGCCACCAGCAGAGCCCCACTAGCGGGGTCCTACGAGCAGTACTTC
CATSRAPLAGSYEQYF
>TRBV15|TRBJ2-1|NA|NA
TGTGCCACCAGCAGAGTCAACAATGAGCAGTTCTTC
CATSRVNNEQFF
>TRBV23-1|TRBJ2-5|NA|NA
TGCGCCAGCAGTCAATCAGGGCGGAGAGAGGGAGAGACCCAGTACTTC
CASSQSGRREGETQYF
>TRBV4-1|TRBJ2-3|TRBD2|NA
TGCGCCAGCAGCCCCCCAGCGGGGGATACGCAGTATTTT
CASSPPAGDTQYF
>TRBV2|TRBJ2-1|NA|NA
TGTGCCAGCAGTGAAAGACGAGGGCAGTTCTTC
CASSERRGQFF
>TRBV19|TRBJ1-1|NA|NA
TGTGCCAGTCGCGTAGGGGACACTGAAGCTTTCTTT
CASRVGDTEAFF
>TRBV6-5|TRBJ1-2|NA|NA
TGTGCCACCTGGCCCTCAATTCGCCCTTGGGGCTACACCTTC
CATWPSIRPWGYTF
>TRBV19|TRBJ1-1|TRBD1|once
TGTGCCAGTAGTGAGGGACAGGCGATGAACACTGAAGCTTTCTTT
CASSEGQAMNTEAFF
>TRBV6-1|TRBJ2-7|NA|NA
TGTGCCAGCAGTGAAGATAGCGGCGGTTACACCTACGAGCAGTACTTC
CASSEDSGGYTYEQYF
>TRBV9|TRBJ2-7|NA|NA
TGTGCCAGCAGCGTAGCTCCAGGGGACAACTACGAGCAGTACTTC
CASSVAPGDNYEQYF
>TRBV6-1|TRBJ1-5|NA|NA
TGCCGCGCAGGGGCAGTGGGTGGCAATCAGCCCCAGCATTTT
CRAGAVGGNQPQHF